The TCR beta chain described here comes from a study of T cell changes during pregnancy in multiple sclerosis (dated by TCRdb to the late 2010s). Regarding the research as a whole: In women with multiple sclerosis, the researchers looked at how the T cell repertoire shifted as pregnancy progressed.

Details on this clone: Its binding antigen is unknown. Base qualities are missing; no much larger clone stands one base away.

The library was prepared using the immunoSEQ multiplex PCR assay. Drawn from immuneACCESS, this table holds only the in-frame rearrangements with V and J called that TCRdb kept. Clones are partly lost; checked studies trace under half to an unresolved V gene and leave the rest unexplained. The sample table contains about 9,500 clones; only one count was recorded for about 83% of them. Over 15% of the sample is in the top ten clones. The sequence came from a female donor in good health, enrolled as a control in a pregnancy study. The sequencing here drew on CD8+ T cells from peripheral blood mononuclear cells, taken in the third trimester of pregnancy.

The encoded CDR3 is CASSLVWGGQSYNEQFF. Read as DNA, the sequence is TGTGCCAGCAGCTTAGTCTGGGGAGGGCAGTCCTACAATGAGCAGTTCTTC. The rearrangement combines TRBV7-8 with TRBJ2-1; 7 middle bases align to TRBD2. From a lookup of the germline V gene, CDR1 and CDR2 are SGHVS and FQNEAQ. Relative to germline, V is missing 1 base and J is missing 1 base, with 7 bases of the junction outside any gene match. Counted from cysteine to phenylalanine, this CDR3 has 17 amino acids. CDR3 DNA is the only sequence kept; it has 51 bases, read in frame from the first base.